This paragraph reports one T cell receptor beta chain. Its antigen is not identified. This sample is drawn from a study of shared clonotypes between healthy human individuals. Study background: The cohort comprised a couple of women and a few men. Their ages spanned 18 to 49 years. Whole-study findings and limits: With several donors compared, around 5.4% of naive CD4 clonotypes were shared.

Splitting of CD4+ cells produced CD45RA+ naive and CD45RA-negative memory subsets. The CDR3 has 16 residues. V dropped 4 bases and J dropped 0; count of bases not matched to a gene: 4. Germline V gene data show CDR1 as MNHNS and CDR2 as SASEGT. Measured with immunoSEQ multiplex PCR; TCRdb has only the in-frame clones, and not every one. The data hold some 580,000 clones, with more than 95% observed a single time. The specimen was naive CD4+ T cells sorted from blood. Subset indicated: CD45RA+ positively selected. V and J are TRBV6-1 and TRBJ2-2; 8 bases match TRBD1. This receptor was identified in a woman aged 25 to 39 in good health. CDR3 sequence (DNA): TGTGCCAGCAGTGCCCAGGGACAGGCGAACACCGGGGAGCTGTTTTTT. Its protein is CASSAQGQANTGELFF.